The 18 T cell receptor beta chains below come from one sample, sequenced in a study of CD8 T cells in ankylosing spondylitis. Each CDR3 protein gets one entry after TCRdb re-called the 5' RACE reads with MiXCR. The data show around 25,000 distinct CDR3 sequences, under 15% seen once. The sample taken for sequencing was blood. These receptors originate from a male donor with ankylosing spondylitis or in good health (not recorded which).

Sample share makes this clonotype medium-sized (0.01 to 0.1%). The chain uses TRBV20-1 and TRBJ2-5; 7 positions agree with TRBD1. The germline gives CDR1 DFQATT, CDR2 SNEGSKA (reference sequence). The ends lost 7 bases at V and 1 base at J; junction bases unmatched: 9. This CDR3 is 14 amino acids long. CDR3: CSVTGDRAQETQYF. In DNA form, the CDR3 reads TGCAGTGTAACCGGCGACAGGGCCCAAGAGACCCAGTACTTC.

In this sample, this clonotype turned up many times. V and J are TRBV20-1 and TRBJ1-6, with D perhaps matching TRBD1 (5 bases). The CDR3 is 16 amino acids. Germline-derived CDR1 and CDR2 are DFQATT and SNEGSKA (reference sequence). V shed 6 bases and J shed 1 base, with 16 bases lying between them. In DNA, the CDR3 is TGCAGTGCCCCCCGGGGGGTAGGGTCCTATAATTCACCCCTCCACTTT. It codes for CSAPRGVGSYNSPLHF.

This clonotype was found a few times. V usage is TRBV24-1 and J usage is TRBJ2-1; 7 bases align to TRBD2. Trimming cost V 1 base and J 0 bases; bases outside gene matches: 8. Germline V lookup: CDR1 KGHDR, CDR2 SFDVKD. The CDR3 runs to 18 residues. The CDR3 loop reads CATSDLSTSRSSYNEQFF. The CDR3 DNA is TGTGCCACCAGTGATTTATCGACTAGCCGGAGCTCCTACAATGAGCAGTTCTTC.

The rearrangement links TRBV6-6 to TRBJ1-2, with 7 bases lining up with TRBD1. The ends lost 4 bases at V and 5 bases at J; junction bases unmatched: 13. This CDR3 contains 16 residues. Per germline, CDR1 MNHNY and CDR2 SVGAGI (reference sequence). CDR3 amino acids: CASSWDREGLGYGYTF. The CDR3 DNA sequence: TGTGCCAGCAGTTGGGACAGAGAGGGTTTAGGGTATGGCTACACCTTC.

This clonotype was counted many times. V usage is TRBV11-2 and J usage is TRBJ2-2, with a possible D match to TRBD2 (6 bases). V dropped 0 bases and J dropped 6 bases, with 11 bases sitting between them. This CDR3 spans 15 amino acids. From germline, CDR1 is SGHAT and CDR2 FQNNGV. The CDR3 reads CASSLDGRVPGELFF. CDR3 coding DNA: TGTGCCAGCAGCTTAGACGGGAGAGTCCCCGGGGAGCTGTTTTTT.

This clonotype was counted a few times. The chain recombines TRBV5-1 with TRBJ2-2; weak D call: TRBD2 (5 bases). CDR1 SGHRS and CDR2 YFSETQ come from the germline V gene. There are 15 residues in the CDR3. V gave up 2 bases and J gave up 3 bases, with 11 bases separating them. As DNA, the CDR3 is TGCGCCAGCAGCTTATCTAGCTCGGACACCGGGGAGCTGTTTTTT. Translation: CASSLSSSDTGELFF.

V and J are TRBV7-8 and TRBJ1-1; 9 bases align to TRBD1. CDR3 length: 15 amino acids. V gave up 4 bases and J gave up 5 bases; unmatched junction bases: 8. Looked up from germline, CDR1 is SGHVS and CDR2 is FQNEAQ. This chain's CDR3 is CASSSRDRVWTEAFF. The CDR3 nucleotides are TGTGCCAGCAGCTCCCGGGACAGGGTTTGGACTGAAGCTTTCTTT.

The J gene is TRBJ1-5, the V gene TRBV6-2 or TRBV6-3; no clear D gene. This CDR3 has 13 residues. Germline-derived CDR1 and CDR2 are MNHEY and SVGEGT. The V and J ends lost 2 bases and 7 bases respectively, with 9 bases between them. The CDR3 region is CASSYRVGQPQHF. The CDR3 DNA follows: TGTGCCAGCAGTTACCGAGTGGGCCAGCCCCAGCATTTT.

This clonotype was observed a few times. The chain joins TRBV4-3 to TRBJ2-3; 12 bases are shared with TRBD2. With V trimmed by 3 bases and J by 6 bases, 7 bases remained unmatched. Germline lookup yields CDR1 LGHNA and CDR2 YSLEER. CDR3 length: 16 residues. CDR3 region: CASSHRTSGMMDTQYF. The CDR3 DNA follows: TGCGCCAGCAGCCATCGGACTAGCGGGATGATGGATACGCAGTATTTT.

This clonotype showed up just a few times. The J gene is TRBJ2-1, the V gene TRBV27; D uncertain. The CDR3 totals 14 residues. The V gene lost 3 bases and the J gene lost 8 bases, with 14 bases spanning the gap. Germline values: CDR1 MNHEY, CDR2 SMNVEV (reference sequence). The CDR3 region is CASSFRALRDEQFF. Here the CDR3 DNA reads TGTGCCAGCAGTTTTAGGGCACTACGAGATGAGCAGTTCTTC.

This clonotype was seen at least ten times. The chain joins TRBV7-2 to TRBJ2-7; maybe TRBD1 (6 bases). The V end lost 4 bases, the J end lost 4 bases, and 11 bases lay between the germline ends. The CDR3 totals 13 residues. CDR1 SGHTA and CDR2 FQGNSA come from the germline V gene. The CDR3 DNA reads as TGTGCCAGCAGCTCACAGGGTTCTTACGAGCAGTACGTC. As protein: CASSSQGSYEQYV.

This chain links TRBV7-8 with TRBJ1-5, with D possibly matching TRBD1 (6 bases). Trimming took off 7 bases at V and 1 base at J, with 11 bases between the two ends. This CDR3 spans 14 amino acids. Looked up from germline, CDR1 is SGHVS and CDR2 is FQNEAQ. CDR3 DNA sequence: TGTGCCAGCAATGAGGGGGACAGCAATCAGCCCCAGCATTTT. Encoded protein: CASNEGDSNQPQHF.

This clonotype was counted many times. The CDR3 DNA follows: TGTGCCAGCAGTTACGGGGGTTCCAAAAACATTCAGTACTTC. It encodes CASSYGGSKNIQYF. The rearrangement links TRBV6-5 to TRBJ2-4, with D tentatively TRBD1 or TRBD2 (5 bases each). Trimming removed 2 bases from V and 2 bases from J, with 7 bases in between. The CDR3 length is 14 residues. The germline gives CDR1 MNHEY, CDR2 SVGAGI.

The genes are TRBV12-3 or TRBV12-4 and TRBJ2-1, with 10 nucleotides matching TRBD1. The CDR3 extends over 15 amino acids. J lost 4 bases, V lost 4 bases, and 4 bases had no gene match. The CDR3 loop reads CASSSGTGVYNEQFF. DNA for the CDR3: TGTGCCAGCAGTTCCGGGACAGGGGTATACAATGAGCAGTTCTTC.

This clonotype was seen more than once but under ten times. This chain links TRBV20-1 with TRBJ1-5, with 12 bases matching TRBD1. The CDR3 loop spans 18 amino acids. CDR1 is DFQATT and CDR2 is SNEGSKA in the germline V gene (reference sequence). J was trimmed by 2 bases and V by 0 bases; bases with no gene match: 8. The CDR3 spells CSAREGTGGALGNQPQHF. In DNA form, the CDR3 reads TGCAGTGCTAGAGAAGGGACAGGGGGCGCTTTGGGCAATCAGCCCCAGCATTTT.

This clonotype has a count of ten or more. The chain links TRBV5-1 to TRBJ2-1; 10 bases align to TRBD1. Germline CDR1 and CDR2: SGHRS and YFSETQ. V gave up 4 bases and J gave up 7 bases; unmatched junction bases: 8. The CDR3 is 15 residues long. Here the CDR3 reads CASSGDRGLTNEQFF. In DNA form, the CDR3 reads TGCGCCAGCAGCGGGGACAGGGGACTAACAAATGAGCAGTTCTTC. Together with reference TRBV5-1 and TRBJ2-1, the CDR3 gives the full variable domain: KAGVTQTPRYLIKTRGQQVTLSCSPISGHRSVSWYQQTPGQGLQFLFEYFSETQRNKGNFPGRFSGRQFSNSRSEMNVSTLELGDSALYLCASSGDRGLTNEQFFGPGTRLTVL.

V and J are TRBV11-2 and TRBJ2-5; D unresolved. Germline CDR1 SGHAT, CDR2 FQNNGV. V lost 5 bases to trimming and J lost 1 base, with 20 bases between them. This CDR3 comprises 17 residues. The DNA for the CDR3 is TGTGCCAGCAGCCCGGAACTTAGATCCCCCCCCCAAGAGACCCAGTACTTC. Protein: CASSPELRSPPQETQYF.

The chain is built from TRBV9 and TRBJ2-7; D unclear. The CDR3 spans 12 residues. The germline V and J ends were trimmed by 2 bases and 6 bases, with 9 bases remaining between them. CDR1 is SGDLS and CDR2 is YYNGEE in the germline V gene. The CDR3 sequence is CASSVRESEQYF. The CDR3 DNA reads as TGTGCCAGCAGCGTTCGAGAGTCCGAGCAGTACTTC.